The 12 T cell receptor beta chains reported below all come from one sample, sequenced in a study of cytomegalovirus exposure and HLA in healthy donors listed by TCRdb under 2017. The library was made by the immunoSEQ multiplex PCR assay. TCRdb holds this immuneACCESS table with in-frame rearrangements only. Some clones are missing; in checked studies, unresolved V genes explain under half, and the rest has no known cause. Here the sample has some 170,000 clones; over 85% occur a single time. The leading ten clones occupy around a tenth of the sample. Material: PBMCs. The receptor set was obtained from a woman aged 18-29 years in good health and CMV-seropositive.

The chain links TRBV27 to TRBJ1-2; TRBD1 agrees at 10 bases. This CDR3 spans 14 amino acids. V was pared by 4 bases and J by 6 bases, with 5 bases of the junction left unmatched. The germline CDR1 and CDR2 sequences are MNHEY and SMNVEV (reference sequence). CDR3 amino acids: CASSSLDRGHGYTF. The CDR3 DNA reads TGTGCCAGCAGTTCCCTCGACAGGGGGCATGGCTACACCTTC.

The chain employs TRBV10-2 and TRBJ1-2; TRBD1 is a possible D gene (5 bases). The V gene's germline CDR1 is WSHSY and CDR2 SAAADI. V lost 6 bases and J lost 0, with 8 bases in between. The CDR3 totals 13 residues. The CDR3 DNA sequence: TGCGCCAGCAGCACAGGAGCTAACTATGGCTACACCTTC. Protein sequence: CASSTGANYGYTF.

The J gene is TRBJ2-7, the V gene TRBV6-5; 7 bases align to TRBD1. Germline V lookup: CDR1 MNHEY, CDR2 SVGAGI. The CDR3 runs to 14 residues. Trimming took 6 bases from V and 2 from J; bases not matched to a gene: 7. The CDR3 sequence is CASRRSQGAYEQYF. CDR3 in DNA: TGTGCCAGCAGACGGAGCCAGGGGGCCTACGAGCAGTACTTC.

The chain is built from TRBV7-2 and TRBJ2-7; TRBD1 aligns across 11 bases. Germline CDR1 is SGHTA and CDR2 is FQGNSA. CDR3 length: 15 residues. V was clipped by 4 bases and J by 3 bases; unmatched bases: 5. The CDR3 region is CASSSPGTGGYEQYF. The CDR3 DNA is TGTGCCAGCAGCTCCCCCGGGACAGGGGGCTACGAGCAGTACTTC.

This clone was found once. This chain connects TRBV5-1 to TRBJ1-3, with D unclear. CDR3 size: 16 residues. The germline CDR1 and CDR2 sequences are SGHRS and YFSETQ. Deletions cut 4 bases from V and 0 bases from J, with 14 bases between. CDR3 protein: CASSPAIQDSGNTIYF. The CDR3 nucleotides are TGCGCCAGCAGCCCCGCGATCCAAGACTCTGGAAACACCATATATTTT.

This rearrangement joins TRBV6-1 to TRBJ1-5; D not resolved. V shed 2 bases and J shed 6 bases, with 17 bases lying between them. The CDR3 has 16 residues. Germline V gene lookup returns CDR1 MNHNS and CDR2 SASEGT. The CDR3: CASSELITRAGQPQHF. DNA for the CDR3: TGTGCCAGCAGTGAACTAATTACGAGGGCGGGTCAGCCCCAGCATTTT.

V usage is TRBV29-1 and J usage is TRBJ2-5; 10 nucleotides align to TRBD1. The junction had 14 bases not matched to a gene; V was cut back by 1 base and J by 6 bases. The CDR3 length is 17 residues. In germline, CDR1 is SQVTM, CDR2 ANQGSEA. CDR3 bases: TGCAGCGTTGAAGGGCAGGGACAGGGGTTAGGGCAACAGACCCAGTACTTC. Amino acids: CSVEGQGQGLGQQTQYF. The whole variable domain, filled in from reference TRBV29-1 and TRBJ2-5, reads SAVISQKPSRDICQRGTSLTIQCQVDSQVTMMFWYRQQPGQSLTLIATANQGSEATYESGFVIDKFPISRPNLTFSTLTVSNMSPEDSSIYLCSVEGQGQGLGQQTQYFGPGTRLLVL.

V is TRBV5-4 and J is TRBJ2-1; tentatively, D is TRBD1 (5 bases). Germline CDR1 and CDR2: SGHNT and YYREEE (reference sequence). The CDR3 totals 12 residues. V dropped 1 base and J dropped 12 bases, with 11 bases sitting between them. The CDR3 region is CASSLPGFGQFF. In DNA form, the CDR3 reads TGTGCCAGCAGCTTGCCAGGGTTCGGGCAGTTCTTC.

The chain couples TRBV9 to TRBJ1-3, with a weak D call TRBD1 (5 bases). The V gene's germline CDR1 is SGDLS and CDR2 YYNGEE. Trimming left V 0 bases short and J 4 bases short, with 14 bases between. The CDR3 has 16 residues. CDR3 nucleotide sequence: TGTGCCAGCAGCGTAGGGGGCACGGTGCCGGGAAACACCATATATTTT. Encoded protein: CASSVGGTVPGNTIYF.

This rearrangement joins TRBV2 to TRBJ1-1, with TRBD1 matching 8 bases. V gave up 9 bases and J gave up 0 bases; unmatched junction bases: 6. This CDR3 is 14 amino acids long. Germline V gives CDR1 SNHLY, CDR2 FYNNEI. The CDR3 DNA follows: TGTGCCAGTCGGGACAGGACAGTGAACACTGAAGCTTTCTTT. It translates to CASRDRTVNTEAFF.

This clone was recorded only once. The chain employs TRBV7-2 and TRBJ2-7; 7 nucleotides agree with TRBD2. Germline lookup yields CDR1 SGHTA and CDR2 FQGNSA. J lost 6 bases, V lost 5 bases, and 7 bases had no gene match. The length of the CDR3 is 13 residues. CDR3 coding DNA: TGTGCCAGCAGCCCCCGGGGGGTTAGCGAGCAGTACTTC. Amino acid sequence: CASSPRGVSEQYF.

J is TRBJ1-5 and V is TRBV2, with 7 nucleotides matching TRBD1. This CDR3 comprises 14 residues. V lost 6 bases to trimming and J lost 7 bases; unmatched junction nucleotides: 9. Germline values: CDR1 SNHLY, CDR2 FYNNEI. The CDR3 loop reads CASRLRGPTQPQHF. The DNA of the CDR3 is TGTGCCAGCAGGTTAAGGGGGCCGACCCAGCCCCAGCATTTT.